This T cell receptor beta chain was retrieved from a study of CD4+ T cells in melanoma. Note on this clone: Its antigen is undetermined.

Study conclusions and caveats: A reported correlation linked neoantigen-specific CD4+ T cells to CD8+, macrophage and B cell function.

Sequenced by immunoSEQ multiplex PCR; TCRdb stores in-frame clones only, minus some. The table lists 10,000 to 14,000 clones, less than 75% of them singletons, with over 9% in the top ten. The length of the CDR3 is 15 residues. CDR1 MNHNS and CDR2 SASEGT come from the germline V gene. The receptor was isolated from a human donor with melanoma. Sequencing was performed on cells from a culture (not recorded whether cultured in vitro). The chain recombines TRBV6-1 with TRBJ2-5, with TRBD2 matching 9 bases. The tail of the sequence fits TRBJ2-7 better, so the J call may be wrong. Written as DNA, the CDR3 is TGTGCCAGCAGTGAAGTCGCGGGGGGGCCCTACGAGCAGTACTTC. This codes for CASSEVAGGPYEQYF.